This is a list of T cell receptor beta chains from one sample in a study of glioma-infiltrating T cells. TCRdb redid the calling of the multiplex PCR reads with MiXCR, one entry per CDR3 protein. The sample shows around 120,000 distinct CDR3 sequences, approximately 26% of them seen only once. The sequenced sample consisted of glioma tissue, nonneoplastic brain tissue, or PBMCs (not recorded which). These receptors all come from a human donor with low-grade glioma or glioblastoma, undergoing nonglioma brain surgery, or in good health (not recorded which). Each CDR3 is given with its conserved first and last residue. D genes are given only for firm matches. Expanded clones get a size class; other rows say once, few or many, or leave the size out.

v_call	d_call	clone_size	cdr3_length	j_call	cdr3_nt	cdr3_aa
TRBV11-2	-	-	15	TRBJ1-1	TGTGCCAGCAGCCCAGCCAAGGGACCGCGGACTGAAGCTTTCTTT	CASSPAKGPRTEAFF
TRBV19	-	many	13	TRBJ1-2	TGTGCCAGTAGTATGTTCCGGGATGATGGCTACACCTTC	CASSMFRDDGYTF
TRBV27	-	many	13	TRBJ1-1	TGTGCCAGCAGTTCCCCACCTGGGTCTTGGGCTTTCTTT	CASSSPPGSWAFF
TRBV10-3	TRBD2	few	15	TRBJ2-3	TGTGCCATCAGGGGCGGACTAGCGGGGGAAGATACGCAGTATTTT	CAIRGGLAGEDTQYF
TRBV7-7	-	-	11	TRBJ2-3	TGTGCCAGCAGCCACCGCCGGACTCCGCCCTTT	CASSHRRTPPF
TRBV11-2	-	once	17	TRBJ2-1	TGTGCCAGCAGCTTAGGGCGCACTTTCGGGACTCAAACTGAGCAGTTCTTC	CASSLGRTFGTQTEQFF
TRBV19	TRBD1	many	13	TRBJ1-6	TGTGCCAGTAGCAGGGACAGGGGAACACCCCTCCACTTT	CASSRDRGTPLHF
TRBV19	-	-	13	TRBJ1-1	TGTGCCAGCCAGTTTACACAGAACACTGAAGCTTTCTTT	CASQFTQNTEAFF
TRBV11-3	TRBD1	few	15	TRBJ1-6	TGTGCCAGCAGCTTAGGACAGGGGGATAATTCACCCCTCCACTTT	CASSLGQGDNSPLHF
TRBV18	-	few	14	TRBJ1-5	TGTGCCAGCTCACCACCAGGAGTGGGACAGCCCCAGCATTTT	CASSPPGVGQPQHF
TRBV18	TRBD1	-	16	TRBJ1-5	TGTGCCAGCTCACCAGGCGGGACAGGGAATAATCAGCCCCAGCATTTT	CASSPGGTGNNQPQHF
TRBV19	-	-	14	TRBJ1-5	TGTGCCAGTAGTATATCGGTGTCCAATCAGCCCCAGCATTTT	CASSISVSNQPQHF
TRBV27	TRBD2	many	17	TRBJ2-5	TGTGCCAGCAGTTTACGAACTAGCGGGGGGGTCCAAGAGACCCAGTACTTC	CASSLRTSGGVQETQYF
TRBV27	-	few	14	TRBJ2-3	TGTGCCAGCAGTTTATCTTTGACGGGCGATACGCAGTATTTT	CASSLSLTGDTQYF
TRBV28	-	-	15	TRBJ1-2	TGTGCCAGCAGTTTTACGGGGGCGTTGGTCTATGACTACACCTTC	CASSFTGALVYDYTF
TRBV7-9	TRBD1	-	15	TRBJ2-2	TGTGCCAAAACCGGACAGGGGGCGAACACCGGGGAGCTGTTTTTT	CAKTGQGANTGELFF
TRBV3-1	-	-	14	TRBJ1-5	TGTGCCAGCAGCCCTGACAGTAACAATCAGCCCCAGCATTTT	CASSPDSNNQPQHF
TRBV20-1	TRBD2	few	15	TRBJ2-1	TGCAGTGCTCCTACGCGGCGGGGGGGTGACAATGAGCAGTTCTTC	CSAPTRRGGDNEQFF
TRBV20-1	-	-	13	TRBJ2-3	TGCAGTGCTAGAGATTGGAGCACAGATACGCGGTATTTT	CSARDWSTDTRYF
TRBV5-1	-	few	16	TRBJ2-5	TGCGCCAGCAGTTGGGGGACGGCCCAGCACCAGGAGACCCAGTACTTC	CASSWGTAQHQETQYF
TRBV7-9	TRBD1	-	17	TRBJ2-4	TGTGCCAGCAGCTTAGCGACAGGGCATCTAGCCAAAAACATTCAGTACTTC	CASSLATGHLAKNIQYF
TRBV20-1	TRBD2	few	16	TRBJ2-1	TGCAGTGCTAGATCGGTAGCGGGGAGCTCCTACAATGAGCAGTTCTTC	CSARSVAGSSYNEQFF
TRBV11-2	-	-	14	TRBJ1-5	TGTGCCAGCAGCTTAGGGCAGAACAATCAGCCCCAGCATTTT	CASSLGQNNQPQHF
TRBV6-1	TRBD1	many	13	TRBJ1-1	TGTGCCAGCAGGGGGGACAGCAACACTGAAGCTTTCTTT	CASRGDSNTEAFF
TRBV29-1	-	-	13	TRBJ2-3	TGCAGCCCTAAACCCCTGGGCACAGATACGCAGTATTTT	CSPKPLGTDTQYF
TRBV6-1	TRBD1	many	14	TRBJ1-1	TGTGCCAGCAACGAGAGACAGGGGGCCTGGCAAGCTTTCTTT	CASNERQGAWQAFF
TRBV7-8	-	-	16	TRBJ1-3	TGTGCCAGCAGCTTGGCTCTTGGGCGCACAGGAAACACCATATATTTT	CASSLALGRTGNTIYF
TRBV10-3	TRBD1	few	15	TRBJ1-5	TGTGCCATCAGTGAGTCGTTTTTACAGGGGAGGCCCCAGCATTTT	CAISESFLQGRPQHF
TRBV27	TRBD1	many	15	TRBJ1-5	TGTGCCAGCAGGTTGACAGGGTTTGCCAATCAGCCCCAGCATTTT	CASRLTGFANQPQHF
TRBV20-1	-	many	12	TRBJ1-5	TGCAGTGCTAGGGGGGACGATCAGCCCCAGCATTTT	CSARGDDQPQHF
TRBV28	-	few	15	TRBJ1-3	TGTGCCAGCAGTTTATTGTGGGGTACTGGAAACACCATATATTTT	CASSLLWGTGNTIYF
TRBV12-3/TRBV12-4	TRBD1	-	17	TRBJ1-5	TGTGCCAGCAAAGAGGGGACAGGGAGTGCTAGAGATCAGCCCCAGCATTTT	CASKEGTGSARDQPQHF
TRBV27	-	many	15	TRBJ1-2	TGTGCCAGCAGTTCGCTCACAACCGGGAGCTATGGCTACACCTTC	CASSSLTTGSYGYTF
TRBV28	TRBD1	-	13	TRBJ1-5	TGTGCCAGCGCGGACAGGGGTAATCAGCCCCAGCATTTT	CASADRGNQPQHF
TRBV28	-	-	13	TRBJ1-2	TGTGCCAGCAGCCCAGGGCCCCACTATGGCTACACCTTC	CASSPGPHYGYTF
TRBV27	TRBD1	many	14	TRBJ1-5	TGTGCCAGCAGTTCGGGACAGGGTGGACAGCCCCAGCATTTT	CASSSGQGGQPQHF
TRBV7-9	-	few	13	TRBJ2-3	TGTGCCAGCAGCCGCACGGCCACAGATACGCAGTATTTT	CASSRTATDTQYF
TRBV6-1	-	-	12	TRBJ1-2	TGTGCCAGCAATCAGGGTACATATGGCTACACCTTC	CASNQGTYGYTF
TRBV18	-	-	15	TRBJ2-1	TGTGCCAGCTCACAGACTCCCTCCCCTGGGAATGAGCAGTTCTTC	CASSQTPSPGNEQFF
TRBV20-1	-	few	14	TRBJ1-2	TGCAGTGCTAGAGATCTCCGGGGCTTGTATGGCTACACCTTC	CSARDLRGLYGYTF
TRBV6-1	TRBD1	many	15	TRBJ1-1	TGTGCCAGCAACCGACAGGGTCGGGCGGGCACTGAAGCTTTCTTT	CASNRQGRAGTEAFF
TRBV24-1	-	-	14	TRBJ1-2	TGTGCCACCTCAACTACCGGGGCCAAATACGGCTACACCTTC	CATSTTGAKYGYTF
TRBV6-2/TRBV6-3	TRBD2	-	17	TRBJ2-1	TGTGCCAGCAGTGCCCGACTAGCGGGGGGGGACTACAATGAGCAGTTCTTC	CASSARLAGGDYNEQFF
TRBV18	TRBD1	few	19	TRBJ2-1	TGTGCCAGCTCACCGAGGGGACAGGCGATTCGGGGAAGTGCCAATGAGCAGTTCTTC	CASSPRGQAIRGSANEQFF
TRBV29-1	-	-	12	TRBJ1-2	TGCAGCGTTGAAGACCAGGGCGGGGGCTACACCTTC	CSVEDQGGGYTF
TRBV6-1	-	many	14	TRBJ1-2	TGTGCCAGCAGACCAGGGCCCGGGGACTATGGCTACACCTTC	CASRPGPGDYGYTF
TRBV28	-	many	14	TRBJ2-3	TGTGCCAGCAGTTTAAATGGCCCCACAGATACGCAGTATTTT	CASSLNGPTDTQYF
TRBV24-1	-	-	13	TRBJ2-1	TGTGCCACCAAGGACTCACTCCTTAATGAGCAGTTCTTC	CATKDSLLNEQFF
TRBV28	TRBD1	few	13	TRBJ1-2	TGTGCCAGCAGTGCGTCAGGGGGCGATGGCTACACCTTC	CASSASGGDGYTF
TRBV10-3	-	few	14	TRBJ1-1	TGTGCCATCAGTGAAAATGGGGGGAGCACTGAAGCTTTCTTT	CAISENGGSTEAFF
TRBV27	-	many	15	TRBJ2-5	TGTGCCAGCAACCCTAGAGGGGTCCAACCTGGGGCCCAGTACTTC	CASNPRGVQPGAQYF
TRBV19	-	few	12	TRBJ1-1	TGTGCCAGTAGTGTCCAGTGGACTGAAGCTTTCTTT	CASSVQWTEAFF
TRBV11-2	TRBD1	few	13	TRBJ1-3	TGTGCCAGCAGCCTGGGACAGGGGGACACCATATATTTT	CASSLGQGDTIYF
TRBV6-1	TRBD1	many	15	TRBJ1-5	TGTGCCAGCAGTGATGGCCAGGGGGGCAATCAGCCCCAGCATTTT	CASSDGQGGNQPQHF
TRBV19	-	few	16	TRBJ1-5	TGTGCCAGTAGGCTCGCAGGGACCAGGAGCAATCAGCCCCAGCATTTT	CASRLAGTRSNQPQHF
TRBV7-9	-	-	14	TRBJ1-6	TGTGCCAGCAGCTTAAAGGGAAATAATTCACCCCTCCACTTT	CASSLKGNNSPLHF
TRBV11-2	-	-	17	TRBJ2-3	TGTGCCAGCAGCTCAATCACAGGGTACCTTAGCACAGATACGCAGTATTTT	CASSSITGYLSTDTQYF
TRBV24-1	-	-	13	TRBJ2-3	TGTGCCACCAGTCAGGGCGCACTGGATACGCAGTATTTT	CATSQGALDTQYF
TRBV6-1	TRBD1	many	14	TRBJ1-6	TGTGCCAGCAACCGACAGGGCCTCAATTCACCCCTCCACTTT	CASNRQGLNSPLHF
TRBV12-3/TRBV12-4	TRBD2	-	15	TRBJ2-3	TGTGCCAGCAGTTCAAGCGGGGAGACCACAGATACGCAGTATTTT	CASSSSGETTDTQYF